The rows below give T cell receptor beta chains drawn from one sample of a study of cytomegalovirus exposure and HLA in healthy donors. Profiled with immunoSEQ multiplex PCR; TCRdb holds only in-frame clones, not every one. The data hold approximately 220,000 clones, with 60% to 85% observed a single time. The specimen was PBMCs. These receptors all stem from a man in his forties in good health and CMV-seronegative. Both conserved end residues are part of each CDR3. D genes are given only for firm matches. Expanded clones are given a class, and other clones once, few, many or no size at all.

v_gene: TRBV27
d_gene: -
abundance: -
j_gene: TRBJ2-1
CDR3nt: TGTGCCAGCCAGCCGGGGGTAACCTACAATGAGCAGTTCTTC
CDR3aa: CASQPGVTYNEQFF

v_gene: TRBV11-3
d_gene: -
abundance: -
j_gene: TRBJ2-7
CDR3nt: TGTGCCAGCAGCACCCCAGGGAGGCACGAGCAGTACTTC
CDR3aa: CASSTPGRHEQYF

v_gene: TRBV9
d_gene: TRBD1
abundance: -
j_gene: TRBJ2-7
CDR3nt: TGTGCCAGCAGCGGGCCGGGACAGGGGAGCGAGCAGTACTTC
CDR3aa: CASSGPGQGSEQYF

v_gene: TRBV28
d_gene: -
abundance: -
j_gene: TRBJ2-1
CDR3nt: TGTGCCAGCAGAGACAACACGGGTAGGGGAATCAATGAGCAGTTCTTC
CDR3aa: CASRDNTGRGINEQFF

v_gene: TRBV7-9
d_gene: TRBD1
abundance: -
j_gene: TRBJ1-5
CDR3nt: TGTTCCAGCAGCGAACACAGGGGGCCTAGATTGAAGGGTCAGCCCCAGCATTTT
CDR3aa: CSSSEHRGPRLKGQPQHF

v_gene: TRBV11-3
d_gene: TRBD2
abundance: -
j_gene: TRBJ2-2
CDR3nt: TGTGCCAGCAGCGAGCGGCTAGCGGGAGGGACAGGGGAGCTGTTTTTT
CDR3aa: CASSERLAGGTGELFF

v_gene: TRBV7-3
d_gene: -
abundance: -
j_gene: TRBJ2-7
CDR3nt: TGTGCCAGCAGCTTAGACTCTAGCATTACCTACGAGCAGTACTTC
CDR3aa: CASSLDSSITYEQYF

v_gene: TRBV11-2
d_gene: -
abundance: -
j_gene: TRBJ1-2
CDR3nt: TGTGCCAGCAGCCCTTCACAGGGTGGATATGGCTACACCTTC
CDR3aa: CASSPSQGGYGYTF

v_gene: TRBV6-4
d_gene: -
abundance: -
j_gene: TRBJ1-4
CDR3nt: TGTGCCAGCCTTACCGGGAAAGCTCCTTCTGTTAATGAAAAACTGTTTTTT
CDR3aa: CASLTGKAPSVNEKLFF

v_gene: TRBV7-6
d_gene: TRBD2
abundance: -
j_gene: TRBJ2-1
CDR3nt: TGTGCCAGCAGCCTCGGGACTAGCGGGAGGGGTGAGCAGTTCTTC
CDR3aa: CASSLGTSGRGEQFF

v_gene: TRBV2
d_gene: TRBD1
abundance: few
j_gene: TRBJ1-5
CDR3nt: TGTGCCAGCAGTGAAGTTTGGGGGACAGGGGGGTATAGCAATCAGCCCCAGCATTTT
CDR3aa: CASSEVWGTGGYSNQPQHF

v_gene: TRBV4-3
d_gene: TRBD2
abundance: -
j_gene: TRBJ2-7
CDR3nt: TGCGCCAGCAGCCGGGTACGGGCGGGAGGCGAGCAGTACTTC
CDR3aa: CASSRVRAGGEQYF

v_gene: TRBV15
d_gene: TRBD1
abundance: -
j_gene: TRBJ1-3
CDR3nt: TGTGCCACCAGCAGGGGCCCACAGGGGGACTCTGGAAACACCATATATTTT
CDR3aa: CATSRGPQGDSGNTIYF

v_gene: TRBV2
d_gene: TRBD2
abundance: once
j_gene: TRBJ2-2
CDR3nt: TGTGCCAGCAGGGGACTAGCGGTAGGGGAGCTGTTTTTT
CDR3aa: CASRGLAVGELFF